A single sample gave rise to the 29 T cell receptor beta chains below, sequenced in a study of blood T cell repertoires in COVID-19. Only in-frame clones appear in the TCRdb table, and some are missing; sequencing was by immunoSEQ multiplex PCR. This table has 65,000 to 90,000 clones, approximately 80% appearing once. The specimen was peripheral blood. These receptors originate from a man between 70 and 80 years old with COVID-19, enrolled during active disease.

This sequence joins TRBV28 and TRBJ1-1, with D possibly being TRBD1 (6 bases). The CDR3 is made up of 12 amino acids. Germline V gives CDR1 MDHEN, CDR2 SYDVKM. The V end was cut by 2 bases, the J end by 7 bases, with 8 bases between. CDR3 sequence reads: CASSLGTYEAFF. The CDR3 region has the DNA TGTGCCAGCAGTTTAGGGACATATGAAGCTTTCTTT.

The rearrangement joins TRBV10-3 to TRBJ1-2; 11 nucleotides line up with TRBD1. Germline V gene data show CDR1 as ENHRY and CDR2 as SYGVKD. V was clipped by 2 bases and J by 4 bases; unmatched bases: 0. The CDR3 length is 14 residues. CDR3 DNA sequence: TGTGCCATCAGTGAGGGGACAGGGGGCTATGGCTACACCTTC. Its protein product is CAISEGTGGYGYTF.

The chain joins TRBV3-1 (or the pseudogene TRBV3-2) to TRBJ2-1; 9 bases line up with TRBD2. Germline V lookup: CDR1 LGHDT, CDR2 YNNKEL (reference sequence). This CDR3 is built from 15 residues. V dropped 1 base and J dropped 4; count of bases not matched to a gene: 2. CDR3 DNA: TGTGCCAGCAGCCAAGGGCTAGCGGGATACAATGAGCAGTTCTTC. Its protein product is CASSQGLAGYNEQFF.

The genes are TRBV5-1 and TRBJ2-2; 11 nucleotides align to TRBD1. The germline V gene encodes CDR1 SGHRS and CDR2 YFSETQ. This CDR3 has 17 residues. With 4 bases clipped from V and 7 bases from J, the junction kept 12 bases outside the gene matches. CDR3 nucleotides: TGCGCCAGCAGCCTAGGACAGGGGGCGCGTAATGGCGGGGAGCTGTTTTTT. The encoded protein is CASSLGQGARNGGELFF.

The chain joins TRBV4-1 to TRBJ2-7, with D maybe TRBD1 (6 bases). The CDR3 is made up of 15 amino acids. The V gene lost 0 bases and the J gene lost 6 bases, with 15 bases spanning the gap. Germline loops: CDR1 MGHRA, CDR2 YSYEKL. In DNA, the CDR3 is TGCGCCAGCAGCCAAGAGGAGGCAGGGGTGGGCGAGCAGTACTTC. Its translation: CASSQEEAGVGEQYF.

The CDR3 nucleotides read TGTGCAAGTCGCTTAGGGGCGGGAGCCTACGAGCAGTACTTC. This gives the protein CASRLGAGAYEQYF. This sequence joins TRBV12-2 and TRBJ2-7; the table's D call of TRBD2 was not tested on the DNA. TRBV12-2 is a listed pseudogene. The CDR3 is 14 amino acids.

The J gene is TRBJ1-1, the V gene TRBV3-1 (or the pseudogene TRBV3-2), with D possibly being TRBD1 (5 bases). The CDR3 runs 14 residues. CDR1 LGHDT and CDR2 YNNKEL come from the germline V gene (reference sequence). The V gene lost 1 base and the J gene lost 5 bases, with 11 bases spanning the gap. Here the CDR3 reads CASSQGLGGTEAFF. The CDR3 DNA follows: TGTGCCAGCAGCCAAGGGTTGGGGGGTACTGAAGCTTTCTTT.

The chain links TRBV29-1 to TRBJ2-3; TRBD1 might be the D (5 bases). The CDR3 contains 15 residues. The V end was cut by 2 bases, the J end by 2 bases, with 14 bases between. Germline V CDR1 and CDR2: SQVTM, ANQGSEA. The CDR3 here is CSVEPHDSNTDTQYF. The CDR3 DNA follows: TGCAGCGTTGAACCCCACGACAGCAACACAGATACGCAGTATTTT.

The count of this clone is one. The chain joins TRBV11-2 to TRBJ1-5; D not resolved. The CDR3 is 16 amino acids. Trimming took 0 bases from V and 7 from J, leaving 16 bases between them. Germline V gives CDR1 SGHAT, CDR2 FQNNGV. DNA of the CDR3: TGTGCCAGCAGCTTAGAAGGCCACATAGCCGGGCAGCCCCAGCATTTT. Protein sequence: CASSLEGHIAGQPQHF.

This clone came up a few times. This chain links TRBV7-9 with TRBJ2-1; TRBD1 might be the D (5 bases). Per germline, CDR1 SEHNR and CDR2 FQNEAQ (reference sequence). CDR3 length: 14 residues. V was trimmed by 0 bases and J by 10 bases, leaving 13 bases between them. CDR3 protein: CASSLALDRSEQFF. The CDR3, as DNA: TGTGCCAGCAGCTTAGCGCTTGACAGATCGGAGCAGTTCTTC.

The CDR3 DNA follows: TGTGCCTGGAGTCCCCCGGGACTAGCGCGACGATACGAGCAGTACTTC. Its protein is CAWSPPGLARRYEQYF. This chain connects TRBV30 to TRBJ2-7, with 10 bases aligning to TRBD2. The V segment lost 2 bases and the J segment 4 bases; nucleotides outside the gene matches: 11. From germline, CDR1 is GTSNPN and CDR2 SVGIG (reference sequence). CDR3 length: 16 amino acids.

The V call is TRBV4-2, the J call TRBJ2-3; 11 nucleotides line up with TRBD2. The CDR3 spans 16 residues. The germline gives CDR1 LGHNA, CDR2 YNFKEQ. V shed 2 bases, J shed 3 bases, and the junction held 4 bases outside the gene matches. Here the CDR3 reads CASSQQIAGGTDTQYF. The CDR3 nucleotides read TGTGCCAGCAGCCAACAGATAGCGGGAGGGACAGATACGCAGTATTTT.

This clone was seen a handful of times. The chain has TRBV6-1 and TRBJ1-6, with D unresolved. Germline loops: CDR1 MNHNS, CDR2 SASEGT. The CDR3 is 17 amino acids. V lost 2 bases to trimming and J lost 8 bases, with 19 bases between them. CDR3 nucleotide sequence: TGTGCCAGCAGTGAATGGCTTGGGCGGGAAGTCGATTCACCCCTCCACTTT. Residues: CASSEWLGREVDSPLHF.

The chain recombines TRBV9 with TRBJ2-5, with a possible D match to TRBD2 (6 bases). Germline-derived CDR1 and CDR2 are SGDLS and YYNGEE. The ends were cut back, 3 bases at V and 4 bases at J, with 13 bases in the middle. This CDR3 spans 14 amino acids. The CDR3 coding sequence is TGTGCCAGCAGCGAACGACTAGTGAGAGAGACCCAGTACTTC. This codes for CASSERLVRETQYF.

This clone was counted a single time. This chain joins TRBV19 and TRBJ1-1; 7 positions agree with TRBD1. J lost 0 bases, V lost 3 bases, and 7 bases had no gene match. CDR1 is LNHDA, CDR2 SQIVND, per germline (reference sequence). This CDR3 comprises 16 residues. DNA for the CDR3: TGTGCCAGTAGTATTCGACAGGGCCGCATGAACACTGAAGCTTTCTTT. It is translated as CASSIRQGRMNTEAFF.

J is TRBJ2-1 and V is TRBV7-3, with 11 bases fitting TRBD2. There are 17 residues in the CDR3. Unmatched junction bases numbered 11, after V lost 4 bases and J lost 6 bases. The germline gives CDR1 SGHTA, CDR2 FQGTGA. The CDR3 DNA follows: TGTGCCAGCAGCTCCATGGGTAGCGGGAGGGCCTTCAATGAGCAGTTCTTC. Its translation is CASSSMGSGRAFNEQFF. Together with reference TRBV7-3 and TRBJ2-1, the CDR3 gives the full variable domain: GAGVSQTPSNKVTEKGKYVELRCDPISGHTALYWYRQSLGQGPEFLIYFQGTGAADDSGLPNDRFFAVRPEGSVSTLKIQRTERGDSAVYLCASSSMGSGRAFNEQFFGPGTRLTVL.

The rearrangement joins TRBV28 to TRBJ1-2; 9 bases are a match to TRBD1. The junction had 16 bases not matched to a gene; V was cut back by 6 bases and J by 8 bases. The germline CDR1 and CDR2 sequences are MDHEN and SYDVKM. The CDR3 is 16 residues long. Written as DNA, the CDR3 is TGTGCCAGCAGGCGTGGGACAGGGCCCCTCGTAGGGGGCTACACCTTC. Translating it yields CASRRGTGPLVGGYTF.

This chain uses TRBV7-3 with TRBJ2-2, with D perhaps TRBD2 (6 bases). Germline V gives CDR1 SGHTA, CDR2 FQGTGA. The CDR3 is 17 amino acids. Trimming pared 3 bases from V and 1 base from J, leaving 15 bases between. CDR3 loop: CASSFRAGTLNTGELFF. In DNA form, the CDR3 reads TGTGCCAGCAGCTTTCGAGCCGGGACTCTGAACACCGGGGAGCTGTTTTTT.

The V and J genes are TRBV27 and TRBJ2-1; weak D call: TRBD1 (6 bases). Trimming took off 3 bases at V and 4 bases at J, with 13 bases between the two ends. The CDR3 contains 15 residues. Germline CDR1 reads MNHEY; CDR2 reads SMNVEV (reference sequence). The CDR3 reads CASSLMGTGYNEQFF. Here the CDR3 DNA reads TGTGCCAGCAGTTTGATGGGCACAGGGTACAATGAGCAGTTCTTC.

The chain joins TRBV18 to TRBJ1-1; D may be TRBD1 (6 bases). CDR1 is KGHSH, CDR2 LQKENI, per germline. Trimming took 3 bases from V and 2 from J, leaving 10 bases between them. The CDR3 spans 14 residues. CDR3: CASSPGQKNTEAFF. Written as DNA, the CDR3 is TGTGCCAGCTCACCCGGACAGAAAAACACTGAAGCTTTCTTT. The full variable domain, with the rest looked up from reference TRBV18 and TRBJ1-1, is NAGVMQNPRHLVRRRGQEARLRCSPMKGHSHVYWYRQLPEEGLKFMVYLQKENIIDESGMPKERFSAEFPKEGPSILRIQQVVRGDSAAYFCASSPGQKNTEAFFGQGTRLTVV.

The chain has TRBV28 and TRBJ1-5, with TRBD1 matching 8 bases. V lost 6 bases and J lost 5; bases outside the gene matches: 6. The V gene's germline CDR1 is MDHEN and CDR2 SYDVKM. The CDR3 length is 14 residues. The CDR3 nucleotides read TGTGCCAGCAGGCAAGGACAGGGCTATCAGCCCCAGCATTTT. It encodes CASRQGQGYQPQHF. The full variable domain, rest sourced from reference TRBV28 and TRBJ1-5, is DVKVTQSSRYLVKRTGEKVFLECVQDMDHENMFWYRQDPGLGLRLIYFSYDVKMKEKGDIPEGYSVSREKKERFSLILESASTNQTSMYLCASRQGQGYQPQHFGDGTRLSIL.

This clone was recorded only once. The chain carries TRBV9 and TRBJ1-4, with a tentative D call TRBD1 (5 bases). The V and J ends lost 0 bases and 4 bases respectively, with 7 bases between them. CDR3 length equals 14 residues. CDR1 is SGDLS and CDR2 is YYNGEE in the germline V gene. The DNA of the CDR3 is TGTGCCAGCAGCGTAGAGGGGCGTAATGAAAAACTGTTTTTT. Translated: CASSVEGRNEKLFF.

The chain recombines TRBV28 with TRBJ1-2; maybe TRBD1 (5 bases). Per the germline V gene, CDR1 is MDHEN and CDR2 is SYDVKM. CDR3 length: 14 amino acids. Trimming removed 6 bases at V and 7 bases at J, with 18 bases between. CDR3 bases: TGTGCCAGCAGCCTATCGGGGGGGAGGGTTGGCTACACCTTC. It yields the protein CASSLSGGRVGYTF.

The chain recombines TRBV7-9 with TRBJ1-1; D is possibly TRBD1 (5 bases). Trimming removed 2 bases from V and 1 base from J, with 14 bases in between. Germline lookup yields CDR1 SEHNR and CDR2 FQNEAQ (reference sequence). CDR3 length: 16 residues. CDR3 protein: CASSLTSGQGNTEAFF. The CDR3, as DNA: TGTGCCAGCAGCTTAACTTCCGGGCAGGGGAACACTGAAGCTTTCTTT.

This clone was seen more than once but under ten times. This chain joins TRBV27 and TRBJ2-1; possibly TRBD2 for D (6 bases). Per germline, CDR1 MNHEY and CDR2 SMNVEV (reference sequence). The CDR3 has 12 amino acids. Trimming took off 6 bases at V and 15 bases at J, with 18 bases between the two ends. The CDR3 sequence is CASRTLGGDLFF. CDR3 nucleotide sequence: TGTGCCAGCAGGACCCTGGGGGGAGATCTGTTCTTC.

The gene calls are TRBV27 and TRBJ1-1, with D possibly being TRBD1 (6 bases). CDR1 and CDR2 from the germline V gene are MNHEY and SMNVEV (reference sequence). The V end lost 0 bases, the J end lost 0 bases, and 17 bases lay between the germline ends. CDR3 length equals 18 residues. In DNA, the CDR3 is TGTGCCAGCAGTTTATCGGGATTCGGGGGGGCAGTGAACACTGAAGCTTTCTTT. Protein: CASSLSGFGGAVNTEAFF.

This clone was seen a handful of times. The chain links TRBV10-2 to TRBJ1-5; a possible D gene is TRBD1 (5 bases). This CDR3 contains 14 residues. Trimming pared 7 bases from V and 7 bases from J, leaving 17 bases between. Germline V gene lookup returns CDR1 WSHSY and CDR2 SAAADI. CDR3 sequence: CASTSNRLGQPQHF. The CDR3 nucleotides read TGCGCCAGCACTTCGAACAGGCTGGGGCAGCCCCAGCATTTT.

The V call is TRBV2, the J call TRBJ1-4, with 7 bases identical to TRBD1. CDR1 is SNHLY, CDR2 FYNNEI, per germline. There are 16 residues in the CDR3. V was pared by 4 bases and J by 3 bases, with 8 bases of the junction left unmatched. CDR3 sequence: CASSGGAGTANEKLFF. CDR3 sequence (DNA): TGTGCCAGCAGTGGTGGTGCCGGGACAGCTAATGAAAAACTGTTTTTT.

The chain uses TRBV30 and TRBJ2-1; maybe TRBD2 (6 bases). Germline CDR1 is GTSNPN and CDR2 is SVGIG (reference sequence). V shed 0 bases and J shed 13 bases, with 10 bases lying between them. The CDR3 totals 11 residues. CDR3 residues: CAWSVQAGQFF. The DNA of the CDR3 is TGTGCCTGGAGTGTACAAGCGGGCCAGTTCTTC.